This TCR beta chain was sequenced in a study of cytomegalovirus exposure and HLA in healthy donors. V was pared by 7 bases and J by 2 bases, with 11 bases between. This CDR3 comprises 12 residues. Looked up from germline, CDR1 is SQVTM and CDR2 is ANQGSEA. PCR was performed using 60 Vbeta and 13 Jbeta primers. Only in-frame clones appear in the TCRdb table, and some are missing; sequencing was by immunoSEQ multiplex PCR. The sample holds around 90,000 clones; around nine tenths are singletons and the top ten take roughly 9.2%. Sequences were obtained from PBMCs. The chain joins TRBV29-1 to TRBJ1-2; D perhaps matches TRBD1 (6 bases). The sequence derives from a man aged 30-40 years in good health and CMV-seropositive. CDR3 nucleotide sequence: TGCAGCGCATCGGGACAAAACTATGGCTACACCTTC. It translates to CSASGQNYGYTF.